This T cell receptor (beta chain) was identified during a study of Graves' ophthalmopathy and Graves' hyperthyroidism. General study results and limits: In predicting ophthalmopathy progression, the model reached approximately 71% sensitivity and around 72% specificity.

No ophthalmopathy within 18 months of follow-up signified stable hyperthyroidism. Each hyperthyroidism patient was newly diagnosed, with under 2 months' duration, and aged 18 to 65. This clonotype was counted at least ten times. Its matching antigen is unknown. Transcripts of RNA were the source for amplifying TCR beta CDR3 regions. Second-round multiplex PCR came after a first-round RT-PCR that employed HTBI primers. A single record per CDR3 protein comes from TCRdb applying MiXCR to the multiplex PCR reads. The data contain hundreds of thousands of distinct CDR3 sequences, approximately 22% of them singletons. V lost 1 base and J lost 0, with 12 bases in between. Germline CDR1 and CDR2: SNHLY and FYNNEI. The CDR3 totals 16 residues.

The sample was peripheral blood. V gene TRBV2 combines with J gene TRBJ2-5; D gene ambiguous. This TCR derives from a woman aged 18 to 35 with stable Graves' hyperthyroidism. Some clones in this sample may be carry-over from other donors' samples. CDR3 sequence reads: CASSEGSSRNQETQYF. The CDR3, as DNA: TGTGCCAGCAGTGAAGGATCAAGCAGGAACCAAGAGACCCAGTACTTC.